The 15 T cell receptor beta chains reported below all come from one sample, sequenced in a study of T-cell reconstitution after alpha-beta-depleted transplantation in children. Preparing the TCRbeta library involved the use of unique molecular identifiers. TCRdb re-called the PCR reads with MiXCR, one entry per CDR3 protein. The table lists approximately 400,000 distinct CDR3 sequences, 11% of them singletons. Here the sequenced sample was PBMCs from the stem cell graft donor, taken from the stem cell graft. The receptors were gathered from a human donor who donated a stem cell graft to a child with acute myeloid leukemia.

This clonotype was counted only a few times. The chain employs TRBV29-1 and TRBJ2-1; D is possibly TRBD1 (6 bases). V was pared by 7 bases and J by 8 bases, with 12 bases between. The CDR3 contains 11 residues. CDR1 is SQVTM, CDR2 ANQGSEA, per germline. The CDR3 protein is CSATGSDEQFF. The CDR3 DNA reads as TGCAGCGCCACAGGGTCGGATGAGCAGTTCTTC.

In this sample, this clonotype turned up a few times. J is TRBJ2-7 and V is TRBV20-1; 7 bases align to TRBD2. Germline V gene lookup returns CDR1 DFQATT and CDR2 SNEGSKA (reference sequence). The J segment lost 0 bases and the V segment lost 3 bases, leaving 2 bases of the junction unmatched. The length of the CDR3 is 13 residues. The CDR3 loop reads CSASGGSSYEQYV. The CDR3 region has the DNA TGCAGTGCTAGCGGGGGGAGCTCCTACGAGCAGTACGTC.

The table lists this clonotype with a few counts. The V gene is TRBV7-3, the J gene TRBJ2-1; D possibly uses TRBD1 or TRBD2 (6 bases each). Germline CDR1 is SGHTA and CDR2 is FQGTGA. The CDR3 runs to 15 residues. Trimming stripped 8 bases from V and 2 bases from J, with 16 bases between. Written as DNA, the CDR3 is TGTGCCAGCCGCCCGGAGGGGGATCCCTACAATGAGCAGTTCTTC. Translation: CASRPEGDPYNEQFF.

This chain uses TRBV7-9 with TRBJ2-4, with a possible D match to TRBD2 (6 bases). This CDR3 is built from 16 residues. The V end was cut by 5 bases, the J end by 0 bases, with 14 bases between. The germline V gene encodes CDR1 SEHNR and CDR2 FQNEAQ (reference sequence). CDR3 DNA sequence: TGTGCCAGCAGCCAGCACGGGGGAGTAGCCAAAAACATTCAGTACTTC. Protein sequence: CASSQHGGVAKNIQYF.

The rearrangement joins TRBV7-3 to TRBJ2-3; maybe TRBD1 (6 bases). Trimming left V 5 bases short and J 1 base short, with 13 bases between. The CDR3 totals 15 residues. Germline lookup yields CDR1 SGHTA and CDR2 FQGTGA. CDR3 in amino acids: CASSQTGQGTDTQYF. The CDR3 nucleotides are TGTGCCAGCAGCCAAACAGGGCAAGGCACAGATACGCAGTATTTT.

The J gene is TRBJ1-2, the V gene TRBV4-2, with D hard to call. CDR3 size: 15 residues. The V end was cut by 0 bases, the J end by 3 bases, with 11 bases between. Germline CDR1 is LGHNA and CDR2 is YNFKEQ. CDR3 region: CASSQDRRGDYGYTF. In nucleotides, the CDR3 is TGTGCCAGCAGCCAAGATCGGCGGGGAGACTATGGCTACACCTTC.

This sequence joins TRBV15 and TRBJ1-4, with 7 nucleotides matching TRBD1. The CDR3 loop spans 14 amino acids. With 3 bases clipped from V and 7 bases from J, the junction kept 5 bases outside the gene matches. Germline loops: CDR1 LNHNV, CDR2 YYDKDF (reference sequence). The CDR3 is CATSSTGASEKLFF. In DNA, the CDR3 is TGTGCCACCAGCAGCACAGGGGCTTCTGAAAAACTGTTTTTT.

The chain joins TRBV5-4 to TRBJ2-2; no reliable D call. The CDR3 runs to 13 residues. The V and J ends lost 2 bases and 3 bases respectively, with 5 bases between them. Germline CDR1 and CDR2: SGHNT and YYREEE (reference sequence). The CDR3 loop reads CASSFTDTGELFF. The CDR3, as DNA: TGTGCCAGCAGCTTCACGGACACCGGGGAGCTGTTTTTT.

This clonotype was detected only a few times. The J gene is TRBJ1-1, the V gene TRBV7-9; 7 bases are shared with TRBD1. V trimming: 6 bases; J trimming: 3 bases; junction bases outside the gene matches: 7. The germline gives CDR1 SEHNR, CDR2 FQNEAQ (reference sequence). The CDR3 spans 14 residues. CDR3 sequence reads: CASSRTGADTEAFF. The CDR3 nucleotides read TGTGCCAGCAGTCGTACAGGGGCTGACACTGAAGCTTTCTTT.

This clonotype was observed a few times. CDR3 residues: CAIRPGTGETGELFF. The CDR3 nucleotides are TGTGCCATCAGACCCGGGACAGGGGAAACCGGGGAGCTGTTTTTT. The chain links TRBV10-3 to TRBJ2-2; 10 nucleotides agree with TRBD1. Germline CDR1 ENHRY, CDR2 SYGVKD. The CDR3 length is 15 residues. Germline trimming cut 6 bases from V and 5 bases from J; bases unmatched to any gene: 6.

This clonotype has a handful of counts. The V and J genes are TRBV5-1 and TRBJ1-5; the D is unclear. Deletions cut 4 bases from V and 0 bases from J, with 14 bases between. The length of the CDR3 is 16 residues. Germline V gives CDR1 SGHRS, CDR2 YFSETQ. CDR3 loop: CASSPIGSYSNQPQHF. For the CDR3, the DNA is TGCGCCAGCAGCCCGATTGGCAGCTATAGCAATCAGCCCCAGCATTTT.

This clonotype occurred a few times. V and J are TRBV7-9 and TRBJ2-1; TRBD2 matches at 10 bases. Germline V lookup: CDR1 SEHNR, CDR2 FQNEAQ (reference sequence). J lost 6 bases, V lost 1 base, and 6 bases had no gene match. The CDR3 runs 16 residues. CDR3 nucleotide sequence: TGTGCCAGCAGCTTAGGTGCTAGCGGGAGTTTCAATGAGCAGTTCTTC. Its protein is CASSLGASGSFNEQFF. The full variable domain, with the rest looked up from reference TRBV7-9 and TRBJ2-1, is DTGVSQNPRHKITKRGQNVTFRCDPISEHNRLYWYRQTLGQGPEFLTYFQNEAQLEKSRLLSDRFSAERPKGSFSTLEIQRTEQGDSAMYLCASSLGASGSFNEQFFGPGTRLTVL.

This clonotype was detected only a few times. The genes are TRBV3-1 and TRBJ2-1, with 8 nucleotides matching TRBD2. The CDR3 length is 15 residues. Trimming took 4 bases from V and 5 from J; bases not matched to a gene: 7. CDR1 LGHDT and CDR2 YNNKEL come from the germline V gene (reference sequence). The CDR3 loop is CASSLGRGTDNEQFF. The CDR3 region has the DNA TGTGCCAGCAGCCTCGGGAGGGGGACGGACAATGAGCAGTTCTTC.

The table lists this clonotype with a few counts. The chain combines TRBV29-1 with TRBJ1-1, with D possibly matching TRBD1 (5 bases). The CDR3 totals 14 residues. CDR1 and CDR2 from the germline V gene are SQVTM and ANQGSEA. V was clipped by 5 bases and J by 0 bases, with 13 bases between them. The chain's CDR3 is CSVRRGNLNTEAFF. In nucleotides, the CDR3 is TGCAGCGTTCGTCGGGGGAATCTGAACACTGAAGCTTTCTTT.

There are a few counts of this clonotype. The genes are TRBV29-1 and TRBJ2-2; no definite D call. The CDR3 sequence is 12 residues long. Germline V gives CDR1 SQVTM, CDR2 ANQGSEA. V was pared by 4 bases and J by 4 bases, with 7 bases between. CDR3 residues: CSVGAPTGELFF. CDR3 in DNA: TGCAGCGTTGGGGCGCCCACCGGGGAGCTGTTTTTT.